A single sample gave rise to the 15 T cell receptor beta chains below, sequenced in a study of response to subunit inactivated influenza vaccine. MiXCR, run by TCRdb on the RT-PCR reads, gives a single entry per CDR3 protein. The repertoire holds 750,000 to 850,000 distinct CDR3 sequences, with about a fifth as singletons. Here the sequenced sample was PBMCs from blood, taken roughly 5 days after vaccination. These receptors were collected from a man aged 50 or older who received an inactivated influenza vaccine.

This clonotype was seen more than once but under ten times. The rearrangement uses TRBV24-1 and TRBJ1-2, with D unclear. CDR1 KGHDR and CDR2 SFDVKD come from the germline V gene. This CDR3 region has 14 residues. V was pared by 1 base and J by 2 bases, with 7 bases between. The DNA of the CDR3 is TGTGCCACCAGTGATTTCCAAACGAACTATGGCTACACCTTC. This gives the protein CATSDFQTNYGYTF.

This clonotype was recorded many times. The genes are TRBV7-2 and TRBJ2-5; D is ambiguous. V lost 5 bases, J lost 0 bases, and 7 bases lay in between. Germline CDR1 and CDR2: SGHTA and FQGNSA. The CDR3 runs 13 residues. The CDR3 nucleotides read TGTGCCAGCAGCGGGCAGAACCAAGAGACCCAGTACTTC. Translation gives CASSGQNQETQYF.

This chain links TRBV14 with TRBJ2-1; tentative D call: TRBD1 (6 bases). V lost 2 bases and J lost 9, with 20 bases in between. CDR1 SGHDN and CDR2 FVKESK come from the germline V gene. This CDR3 has 16 amino acids. The CDR3 DNA reads as TGTGCCAGCAGCCAAATCCCCCAGGGGTTGAGAGGTGAGCAGTTCTTC. Translating gives CASSQIPQGLRGEQFF.

V and J are TRBV3-1 and TRBJ1-2, with 7 bases aligning to TRBD1. The CDR3 runs to 12 residues. Trimming at V came to 8 bases and at J to 7 bases, leaving 7 bases not matched to a gene. Germline assignment: CDR1 LGHDT and CDR2 YNNKEL (reference sequence). The CDR3 protein is CASSDRLVGYTF. The CDR3 coding sequence is TGTGCCAGCTCGGACAGGCTGGTTGGCTACACCTTC. The variable domain in full, with the rest retrieved from reference TRBV3-1 and TRBJ1-2, is DTAVSQTPKYLVTQMGNDKSIKCEQNLGHDTMYWYKQDSKKFLKIMFSYNNKELIINETVPNRFSPKSPDKAHLNLHINSLELGDSAVYFCASSDRLVGYTFGSGTRLTVV.

The rearrangement joins TRBV5-1 to TRBJ1-2, with D possibly TRBD1 on 5 matching bases. CDR1 SGHRS and CDR2 YFSETQ come from the germline V gene. V was clipped by 0 bases and J by 5 bases, with 17 bases between them. The CDR3 contains 16 residues. DNA of the CDR3: TGCGCCAGCAGCTTGGCAATGGGGGGTTCGGGATATGGCTACACCTTC. Translation gives CASSLAMGGSGYGYTF.

The genes are TRBV18 and TRBJ2-1; 10 nucleotides match TRBD2. The CDR3 consists of 16 residues. Looked up from germline, CDR1 is KGHSH and CDR2 is LQKENI. V lost 4 bases to trimming and J lost 4 bases; unmatched junction nucleotides: 7. CDR3 sequence reads: CASSLGGLALYNEQFF. The CDR3 region has the DNA TGTGCCAGCTCACTTGGGGGACTAGCGCTTTACAATGAGCAGTTCTTC.

This clonotype was counted a few times. The chain links TRBV9 to TRBJ2-7, with 7 bases fitting TRBD2. The CDR3 is made up of 14 amino acids. The junction had 6 bases not matched to a gene; V was cut back by 1 base and J by 5 bases. The V gene's germline CDR1 is SGDLS and CDR2 YYNGEE. CDR3: CASSVRWEGNEQYF. As DNA, the CDR3 is TGTGCCAGCAGCGTAAGGTGGGAGGGCAACGAGCAGTACTTC.

The table lists this clonotype with many counts. The chain links TRBV29-1 to TRBJ2-5; possible D gene TRBD1, 5 bases. Germline loops: CDR1 SQVTM, CDR2 ANQGSEA. The length of the CDR3 is 14 residues. The germline V and J ends were trimmed by 1 base and 5 bases, with 14 bases remaining between them. Written as DNA, the CDR3 is TGCAGCGTTGAAGCCATCGAGGACATGGAGACCCAGTACTTC. Translation: CSVEAIEDMETQYF.

The CDR3, as DNA: TGTGCCAGCAGCCCACATATTGGTTGGGCAGGGGATCCTGGGGCCAACGTCCTGACTTTC. It is translated as CASSPHIGWAGDPGANVLTF. The rearrangement uses TRBV7-3 and TRBJ2-6; D possibly corresponds to TRBD1 (6 bases). V lost 5 bases and J lost 2, with 25 bases in between. Per the germline V gene, CDR1 is SGHTA and CDR2 is FQGTGA. The CDR3 loop spans 20 amino acids.

V usage is TRBV7-2 and J usage is TRBJ2-7; tentative D call: TRBD2 (6 bases). V lost 8 bases, J lost 5 bases, and 16 bases lay in between. CDR3 size: 13 residues. CDR1 is SGHTA, CDR2 FQGNSA, per germline. The chain's CDR3 is CASGSASVNEQYF. The CDR3 bases are TGTGCCAGCGGGTCAGCTAGCGTTAACGAGCAGTACTTC.

J is TRBJ1-4 and V is TRBV29-1; 8 nucleotides agree with TRBD1. The CDR3 has 14 amino acids. Germline CDR1 and CDR2: SQVTM and ANQGSEA. The V and J ends lost 5 bases and 4 bases, in that order; junction bases with no gene match: 6. DNA for the CDR3: TGCAGCGTTTTTGGACAGGGCGATAATGAAAAACTGTTTTTT. The encoded protein is CSVFGQGDNEKLFF.

This clonotype was seen a handful of times. The rearrangement links TRBV20-1 to TRBJ1-2, with TRBD1 as a possible D gene (6 bases). The CDR3 is 14 amino acids. Trimming shortened V by 4 bases and J by 3 bases, and 15 bases separated the two germline ends. In germline, CDR1 is DFQATT, CDR2 SNEGSKA (reference sequence). CDR3 coding DNA: TGCAGTGCTATCTCCCAGGCAGGGGACTATGGCTACACCTTC. Protein: CSAISQAGDYGYTF.

The chain links TRBV20-1 to TRBJ2-7; D perhaps matches TRBD1 (5 bases). Germline V gives CDR1 DFQATT, CDR2 SNEGSKA (reference sequence). V was trimmed by 6 bases and J by 2 bases, leaving 14 bases between them. The CDR3 is made up of 13 amino acids. The CDR3 sequence: CSAARRTTYEQYF. The CDR3 DNA is TGCAGTGCAGCCCGCAGGACAACCTACGAGCAGTACTTC.

The chain is built from TRBV7-2 and TRBJ2-3; D is possibly TRBD2 (7 bases). CDR1 and CDR2 (germline): SGHTA, FQGNSA. This CDR3 spans 10 amino acids. The ends were cut back, 11 bases at V and 14 bases at J, with 17 bases in the middle. CDR3 region: CALGGGAPYF. The CDR3 DNA is TGTGCCCTAGGTGGGGGGGCCCCGTATTTT. Together with reference TRBV7-2 and TRBJ2-3, the CDR3 gives the full variable domain: GAGVSQSPSNKVTEKGKDVELRCDPISGHTALYWYRQSLGQGLEFLIYFQGNSAPDKSGLPSDRFSAERTGGSVSTLTIQRTQQEDSAVYLCALGGGAPYFGPGTRLTVL.

This clonotype was seen repeatedly, ten times or more. The J gene is TRBJ2-3, the V gene TRBV3-1; D uncertain. The CDR3 spans 13 residues. Deletions cut 6 bases from V and 0 bases from J, with 7 bases between. Per the germline V gene, CDR1 is LGHDT and CDR2 is YNNKEL (reference sequence). The CDR3 loop reads CASSQVSTDTQYF. The DNA of the CDR3 is TGTGCCAGCAGTCAGGTTAGCACAGATACGCAGTATTTT.